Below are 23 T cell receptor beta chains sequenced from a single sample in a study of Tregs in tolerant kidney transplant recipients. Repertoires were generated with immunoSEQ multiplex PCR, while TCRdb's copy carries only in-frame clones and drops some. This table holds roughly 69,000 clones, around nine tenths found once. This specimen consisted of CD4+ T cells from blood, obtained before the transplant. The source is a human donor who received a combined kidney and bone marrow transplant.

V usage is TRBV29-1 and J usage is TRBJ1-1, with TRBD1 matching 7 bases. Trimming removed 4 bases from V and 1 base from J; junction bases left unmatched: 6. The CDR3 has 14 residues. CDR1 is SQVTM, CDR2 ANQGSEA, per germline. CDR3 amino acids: CSVVWDRKNTEAFF. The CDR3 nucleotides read TGCAGCGTTGTCTGGGACAGAAAGAACACTGAAGCTTTCTTT. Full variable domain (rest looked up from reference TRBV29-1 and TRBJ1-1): SAVISQKPSRDICQRGTSLTIQCQVDSQVTMMFWYRQQPGQSLTLIATANQGSEATYESGFVIDKFPISRPNLTFSTLTVSNMSPEDSSIYLCSVVWDRKNTEAFFGQGTRLTVV.

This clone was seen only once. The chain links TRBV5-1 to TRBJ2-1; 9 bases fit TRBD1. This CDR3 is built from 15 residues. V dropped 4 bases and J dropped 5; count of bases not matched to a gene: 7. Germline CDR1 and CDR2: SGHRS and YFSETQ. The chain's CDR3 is CASSRTGAHNNEQFF. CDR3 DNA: TGCGCCAGCAGCAGGACAGGGGCGCATAACAATGAGCAGTTCTTC. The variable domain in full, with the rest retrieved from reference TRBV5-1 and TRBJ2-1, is KAGVTQTPRYLIKTRGQQVTLSCSPISGHRSVSWYQQTPGQGLQFLFEYFSETQRNKGNFPGRFSGRQFSNSRSEMNVSTLELGDSALYLCASSRTGAHNNEQFFGPGTRLTVL.

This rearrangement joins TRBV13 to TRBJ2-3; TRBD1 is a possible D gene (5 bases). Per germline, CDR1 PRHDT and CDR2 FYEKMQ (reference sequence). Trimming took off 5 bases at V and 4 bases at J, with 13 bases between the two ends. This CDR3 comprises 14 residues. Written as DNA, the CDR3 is TGTGCCAGCAGCACCGCAGGGTTGCCAGATACGCAGTATTTT. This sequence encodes CASSTAGLPDTQYF. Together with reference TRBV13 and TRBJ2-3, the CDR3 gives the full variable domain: AAGVIQSPRHLIKEKRETATLKCYPIPRHDTVYWYQQGPGQDPQFLISFYEKMQSDKGSIPDRFSAQQFSDYHSELNMSSLELGDSALYFCASSTAGLPDTQYFGPGTRLTVL.

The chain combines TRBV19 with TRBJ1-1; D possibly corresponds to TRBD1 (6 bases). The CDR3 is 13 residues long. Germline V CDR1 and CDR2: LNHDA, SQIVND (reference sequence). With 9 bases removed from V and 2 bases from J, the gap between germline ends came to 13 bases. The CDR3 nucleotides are TGTGCCAGCAAGGACAGAAAAAACACTGAAGCTTTCTTT. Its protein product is CASKDRKNTEAFF.

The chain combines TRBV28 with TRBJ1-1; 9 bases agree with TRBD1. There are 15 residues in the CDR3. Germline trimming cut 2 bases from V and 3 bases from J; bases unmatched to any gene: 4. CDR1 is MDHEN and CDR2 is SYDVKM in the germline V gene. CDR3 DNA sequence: TGTGCCAGCAGTTTAGCGGGGACAGGGTACACTGAAGCTTTCTTT. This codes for CASSLAGTGYTEAFF. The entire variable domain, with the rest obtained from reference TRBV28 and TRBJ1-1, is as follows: DVKVTQSSRYLVKRTGEKVFLECVQDMDHENMFWYRQDPGLGLRLIYFSYDVKMKEKGDIPEGYSVSREKKERFSLILESASTNQTSMYLCASSLAGTGYTEAFFGQGTRLTVV.

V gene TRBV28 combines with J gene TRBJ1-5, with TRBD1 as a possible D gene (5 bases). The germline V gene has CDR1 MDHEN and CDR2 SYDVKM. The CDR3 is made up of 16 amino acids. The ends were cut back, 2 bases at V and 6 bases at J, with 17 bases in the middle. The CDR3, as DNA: TGTGCCAGCAGTTTACAGAGGCGACAGACGGCTCAGCCCCAGCATTTT. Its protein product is CASSLQRRQTAQPQHF. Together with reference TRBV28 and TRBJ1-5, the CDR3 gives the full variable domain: DVKVTQSSRYLVKRTGEKVFLECVQDMDHENMFWYRQDPGLGLRLIYFSYDVKMKEKGDIPEGYSVSREKKERFSLILESASTNQTSMYLCASSLQRRQTAQPQHFGDGTRLSIL.

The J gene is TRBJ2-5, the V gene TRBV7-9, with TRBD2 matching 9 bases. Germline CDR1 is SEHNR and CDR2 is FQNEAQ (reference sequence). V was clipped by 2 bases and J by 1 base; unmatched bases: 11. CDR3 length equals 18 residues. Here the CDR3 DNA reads TGTGCCAGCAGCTTATTTTCACTAGCGGGCCCCAGCCAAGAGACCCAGTACTTC. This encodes CASSLFSLAGPSQETQYF.

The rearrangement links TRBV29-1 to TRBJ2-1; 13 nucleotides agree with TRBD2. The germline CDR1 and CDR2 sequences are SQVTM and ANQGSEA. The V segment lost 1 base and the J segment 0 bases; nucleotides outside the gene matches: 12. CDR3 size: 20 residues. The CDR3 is CSVEVPGTSGIVRSYNEQFF. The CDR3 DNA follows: TGCAGCGTTGAAGTTCCCGGGACTAGCGGGATCGTCCGCTCCTACAATGAGCAGTTCTTC.

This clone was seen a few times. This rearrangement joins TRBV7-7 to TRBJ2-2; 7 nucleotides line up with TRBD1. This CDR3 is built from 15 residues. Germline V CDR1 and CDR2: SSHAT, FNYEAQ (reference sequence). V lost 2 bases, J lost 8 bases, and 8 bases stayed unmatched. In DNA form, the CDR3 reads TGTGCCAGCAGCTTATATCCGGGACAGAGAGGGGAGCTGTTTTTT. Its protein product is CASSLYPGQRGELFF.

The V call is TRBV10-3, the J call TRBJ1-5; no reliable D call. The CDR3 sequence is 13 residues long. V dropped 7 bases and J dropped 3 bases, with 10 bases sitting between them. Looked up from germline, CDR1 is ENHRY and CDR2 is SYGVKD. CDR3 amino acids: CAITRELNQPQHF. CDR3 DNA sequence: TGTGCCATCACCCGGGAACTCAATCAGCCCCAGCATTTT.

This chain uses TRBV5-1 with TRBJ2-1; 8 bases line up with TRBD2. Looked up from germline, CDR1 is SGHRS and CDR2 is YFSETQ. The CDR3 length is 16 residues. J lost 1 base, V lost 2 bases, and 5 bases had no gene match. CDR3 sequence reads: CASSFSAGGSYNEQFF. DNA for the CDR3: TGCGCCAGCAGCTTCTCTGCGGGGGGATCCTACAATGAGCAGTTCTTC.

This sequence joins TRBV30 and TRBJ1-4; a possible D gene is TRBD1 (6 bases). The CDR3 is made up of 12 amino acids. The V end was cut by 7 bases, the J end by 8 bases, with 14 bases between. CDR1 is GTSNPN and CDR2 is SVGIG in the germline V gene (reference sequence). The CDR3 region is CASRDTGEKLFF. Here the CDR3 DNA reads TGTGCCTCGAGGGACACTGGGGAAAAACTGTTTTTT.

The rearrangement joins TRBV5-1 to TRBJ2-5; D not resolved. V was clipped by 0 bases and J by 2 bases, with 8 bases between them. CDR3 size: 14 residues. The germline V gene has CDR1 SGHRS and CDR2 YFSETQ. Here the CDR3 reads CASSLAPGQETQYF. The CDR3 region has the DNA TGCGCCAGCAGCTTGGCCCCGGGTCAAGAGACCCAGTACTTC.

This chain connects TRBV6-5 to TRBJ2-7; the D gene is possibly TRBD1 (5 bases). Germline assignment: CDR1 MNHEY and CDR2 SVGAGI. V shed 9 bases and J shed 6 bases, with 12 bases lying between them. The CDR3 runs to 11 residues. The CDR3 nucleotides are TGTGCCAGGGGGCCCCTCCCCGAGCAGTACTTC. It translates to CARGPLPEQYF.

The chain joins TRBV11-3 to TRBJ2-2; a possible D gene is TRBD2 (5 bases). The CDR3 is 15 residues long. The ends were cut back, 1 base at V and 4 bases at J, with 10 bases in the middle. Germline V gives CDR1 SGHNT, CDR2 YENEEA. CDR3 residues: CASSLGGELTGELFF. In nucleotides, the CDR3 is TGTGCCAGCAGCTTAGGTGGGGAGCTCACCGGGGAGCTGTTTTTT.

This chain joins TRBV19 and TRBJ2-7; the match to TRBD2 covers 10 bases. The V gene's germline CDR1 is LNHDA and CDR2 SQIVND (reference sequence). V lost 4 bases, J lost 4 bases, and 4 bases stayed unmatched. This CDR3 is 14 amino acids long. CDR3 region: CASSTSGSPYEQYF. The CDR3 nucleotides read TGTGCCAGTAGTACTAGCGGGAGTCCTTACGAGCAGTACTTC.

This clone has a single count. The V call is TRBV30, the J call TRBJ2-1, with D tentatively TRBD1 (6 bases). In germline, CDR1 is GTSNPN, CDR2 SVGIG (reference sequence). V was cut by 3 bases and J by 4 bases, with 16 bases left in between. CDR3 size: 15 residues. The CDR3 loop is CAWSGQGLGYNEQFF. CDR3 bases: TGTGCCTGGAGCGGGCAGGGGTTAGGTTACAATGAGCAGTTCTTC.

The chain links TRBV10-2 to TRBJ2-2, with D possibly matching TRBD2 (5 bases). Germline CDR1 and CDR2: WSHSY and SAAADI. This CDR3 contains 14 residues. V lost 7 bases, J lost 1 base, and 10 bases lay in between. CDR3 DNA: TGCGCCAGCATGGACCGGGAGAACACCGGGGAGCTGTTTTTT. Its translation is CASMDRENTGELFF.

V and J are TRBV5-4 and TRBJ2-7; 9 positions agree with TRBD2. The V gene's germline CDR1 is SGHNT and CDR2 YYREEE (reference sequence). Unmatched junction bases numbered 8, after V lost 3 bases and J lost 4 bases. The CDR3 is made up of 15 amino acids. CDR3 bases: TGTGCCAGCAGCTCCGCCCTAGCGGGACGTTACGAGCAGTACTTC. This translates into CASSSALAGRYEQYF. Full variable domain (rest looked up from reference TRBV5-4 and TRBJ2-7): ETGVTQSPTHLIKTRGQQVTLRCSSQSGHNTVSWYQQALGQGPQFIFQYYREEENGRGNFPPRFSGLQFPNYSSELNVNALELDDSALYLCASSSALAGRYEQYFGPGTRLTVT.

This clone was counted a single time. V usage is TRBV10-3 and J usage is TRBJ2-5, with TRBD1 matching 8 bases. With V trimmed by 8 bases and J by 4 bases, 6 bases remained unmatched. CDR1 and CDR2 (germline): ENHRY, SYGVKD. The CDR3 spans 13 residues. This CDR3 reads CAIGQGFPETQYF. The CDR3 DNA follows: TGTGCCATCGGACAGGGATTTCCAGAGACCCAGTACTTC.

CDR3: CASSSWEGPEAFF. CDR3 nucleotides: TGTGCCAGCAGTTCCTGGGAGGGCCCTGAAGCTTTCTTT. This chain joins TRBV6-6 and TRBJ1-1; unclear D gene. This CDR3 has 13 residues. The ends were cut back, 4 bases at V and 6 bases at J, with 12 bases in the middle. Germline V gene sequence: CDR1 MNHNY, CDR2 SVGAGI (reference sequence).

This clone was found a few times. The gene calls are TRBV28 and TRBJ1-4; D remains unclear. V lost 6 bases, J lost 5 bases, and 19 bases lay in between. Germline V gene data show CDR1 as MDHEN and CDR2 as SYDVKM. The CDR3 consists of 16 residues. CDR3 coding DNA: TGTGCCAGCAGCCCCCTGAAAAGTGCCCTAAATGAAAAACTGTTTTTT. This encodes CASSPLKSALNEKLFF.

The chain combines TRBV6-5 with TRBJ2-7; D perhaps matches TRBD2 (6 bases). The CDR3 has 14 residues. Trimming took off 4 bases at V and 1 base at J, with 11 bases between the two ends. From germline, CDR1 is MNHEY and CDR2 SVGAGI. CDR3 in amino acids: CASSSEGSSYEQYF. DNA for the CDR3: TGTGCCAGCAGTTCGGAGGGGTCGTCCTACGAGCAGTACTTC.